These T cell receptor beta chains were read from a single sample in a study of CXCR3-negative and CXCR3-positive naive CD8 T cells. For each CDR3 protein, TCRdb gives one entry from its re-call of the 5' RACE reads, without DNA. This repertoire includes about 120,000 distinct CDR3 sequences. Sequenced sample: naive CXCR3+ CD8+ T cells from blood. These receptors all come from a human donor in good health. Some clones in this sample may be carry-over from other donors' samples. CDR3s include the opening cysteine and the closing phenylalanine or tryptophan.

V gene	J gene	CDR3 length	CDR3 protein
TRBV7-9	TRBJ1-4	14	CASSSPQVPEKLFF
TRBV19	TRBJ2-1	14	CASRAGGYYNEQFF
TRBV5-1	TRBJ1-2	15	CASSLVGRVDYGYTF
TRBV6-1	TRBJ2-1	15	CASGFRDREMHEQFF
TRBV12-3/TRBV12-4	TRBJ2-3	14	CASSLGQYTDTQYF
TRBV30	TRBJ2-1	18	CAWRSGTPVGSSYNEQFF
TRBV6-2/TRBV6-3	TRBJ2-5	15	CASRSSDRDGETQYF
TRBV29-1	TRBJ1-1	12	CSVLQVNTEAFF
TRBV4-3	TRBJ2-1	14	CASSQHGLAGQKFF
TRBV24-1	TRBJ2-7	14	CATSDRETPYEQYF
TRBV11-2	TRBJ2-3	14	CASSLRQAPDTQYF
TRBV7-9	TRBJ2-7	16	CASSLGQGAVSYEQYF
TRBV7-2	TRBJ2-5	12	CASSFAGGTQYF
TRBV7-3	TRBJ2-7	18	CASSLAGTGNLSPYEQYF
TRBV20-1	TRBJ2-5	20	CSARGLGRHRMDRDGKTQYF
TRBV4-1	TRBJ2-3	14	CASSQGRESDTQYF
TRBV14	TRBJ1-2	13	CASSQGQHYGYTF
TRBV7-9	TRBJ2-1	14	CASSLAESGVRQFF
TRBV7-9	TRBJ2-1	14	CASSIPGQGTEQFF
TRBV19	TRBJ1-5	14	CASSPGQVVQPQHF
TRBV14	TRBJ2-2	17	CASRQAKGHGNTGELFF
TRBV29-1	TRBJ2-3	16	CSVESEGTLSTDTQYF
TRBV12-3/TRBV12-4	TRBJ2-7	13	CASTTTGAYEQYF
TRBV20-1	TRBJ2-7	11	CSAREDYEQYF
TRBV29-1	TRBJ2-1	16	CSVDPLVTGLSNEQFF
TRBV6-5	TRBJ1-1	15	CASSWTGLKNTEAFF
TRBV9	TRBJ1-1	13	CASSVGGSTEAFF
TRBV6-2/TRBV6-3	TRBJ1-1	13	CASSSVPNTEAFF
TRBV20-1	TRBJ2-7	15	CSARDTTGSPYEQYF
TRBV6-2/TRBV6-3	TRBJ2-7	13	CASTDGWPYEQYF
TRBV4-3	TRBJ2-7	14	CASSQEEKFYEQYF
TRBV4-3	TRBJ2-2	16	CASSQDLAAMTGELFF
TRBV20-1	TRBJ2-7	15	CSARKPSGDFYEQYF
TRBV9	TRBJ2-1	14	CASSPRVAGDEQFF
TRBV3-1	TRBJ1-1	15	CASSQDRGLNTEAFF
TRBV6-1	TRBJ1-2	17	CASSESGTEFYNYGYTF
TRBV7-9	TRBJ2-1	15	CASSSKQGIYNEQFF
TRBV27	TRBJ1-6	18	CASSLWGQGYVYGSPLHF
TRBV7-7	TRBJ2-5	15	CASSARQGTKETQYF
TRBV11-2	TRBJ2-4	19	CASSLGGVSGGLAKNIQYF
TRBV5-1	TRBJ2-1	14	CASSPGQGVHEQFF
TRBV27	TRBJ2-7	15	CASGTGWGRDYEQYF
TRBV19	TRBJ2-2	14	CASNPGAFTGELFF
TRBV19	TRBJ2-3	12	CAVQESTDTQYF
TRBV15	TRBJ2-3	15	CATSSTSGGTDTQYF
TRBV5-1	TRBJ1-4	15	CASSFGQSTNEKLFF
TRBV29-1	TRBJ2-2	11	CSVEWSRELFF
TRBV28	TRBJ2-7	15	CASSFSPGLLVEQYF
TRBV12-3/TRBV12-4	TRBJ1-2	15	CASSSDLRANYGYTF
TRBV4-2	TRBJ2-7	17	CASSPLSSGLPTYEQYF
TRBV20-1	TRBJ2-7	14	CSARDVQIPYEQYF
TRBV18	TRBJ2-1	13	CASSPWDLNEQFF
TRBV14	TRBJ1-5	14	CASSRAYSNQPQHF
TRBV15	TRBJ2-3	15	CATSRDLNLLAGQYF
TRBV15	TRBJ2-1	18	CATSRDRVAGGPPNEQFF
TRBV7-9	TRBJ1-1	12	CASSLGTTEAFF
TRBV20-1	TRBJ1-1	16	CSARDRRTGMNTEAFF